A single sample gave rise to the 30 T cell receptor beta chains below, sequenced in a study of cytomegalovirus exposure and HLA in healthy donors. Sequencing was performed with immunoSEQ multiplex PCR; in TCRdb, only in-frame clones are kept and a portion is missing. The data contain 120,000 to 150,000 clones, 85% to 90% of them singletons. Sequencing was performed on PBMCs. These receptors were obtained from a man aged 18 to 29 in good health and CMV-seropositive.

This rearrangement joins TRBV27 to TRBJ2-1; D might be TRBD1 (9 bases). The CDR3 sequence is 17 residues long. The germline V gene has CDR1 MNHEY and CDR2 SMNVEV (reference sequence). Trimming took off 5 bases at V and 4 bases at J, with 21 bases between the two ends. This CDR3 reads CASSPSGGTGLYNEQFF. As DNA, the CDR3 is TGTGCCAGCAGTCCATCGGGGGGGACAGGGCTATACAATGAGCAGTTCTTC.

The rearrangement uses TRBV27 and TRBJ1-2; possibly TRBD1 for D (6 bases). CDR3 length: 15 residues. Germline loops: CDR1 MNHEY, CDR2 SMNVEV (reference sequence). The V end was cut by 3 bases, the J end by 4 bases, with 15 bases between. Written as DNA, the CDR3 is TGTGCCAGCAGTTTCCAGGGGATGAGGTCCTATGGCTACACCTTC. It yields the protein CASSFQGMRSYGYTF.

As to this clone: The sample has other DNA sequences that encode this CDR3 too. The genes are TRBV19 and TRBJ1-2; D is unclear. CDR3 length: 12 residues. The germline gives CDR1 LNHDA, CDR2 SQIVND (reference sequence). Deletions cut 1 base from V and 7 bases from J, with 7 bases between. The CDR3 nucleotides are TGTGCCAGTAGTATAGTACGGGGTGGCTACACCTTC. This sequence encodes CASSIVRGGYTF.

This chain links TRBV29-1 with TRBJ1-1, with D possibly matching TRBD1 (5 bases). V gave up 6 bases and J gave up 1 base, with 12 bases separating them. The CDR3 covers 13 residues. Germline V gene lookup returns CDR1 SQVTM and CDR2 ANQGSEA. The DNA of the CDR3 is TGCAGCGTGTACAGTAGGGGGAACACTGAAGCTTTCTTT. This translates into CSVYSRGNTEAFF.

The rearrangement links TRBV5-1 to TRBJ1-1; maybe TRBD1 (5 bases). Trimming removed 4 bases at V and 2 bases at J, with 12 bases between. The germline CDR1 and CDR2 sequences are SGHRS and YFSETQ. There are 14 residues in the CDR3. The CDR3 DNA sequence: TGCGCCAGCAGCACCGACAGCAGTAACACTGAAGCTTTCTTT. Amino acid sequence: CASSTDSSNTEAFF.

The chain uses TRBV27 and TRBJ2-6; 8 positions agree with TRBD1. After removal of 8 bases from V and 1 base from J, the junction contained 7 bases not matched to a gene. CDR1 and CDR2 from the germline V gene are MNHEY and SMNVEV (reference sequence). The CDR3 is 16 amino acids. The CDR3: CASSGQGSSGANVLTF. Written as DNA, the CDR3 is TGTGCCAGCTCCGGACAGGGAAGTTCTGGGGCCAACGTCCTGACTTTC.

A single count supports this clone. The CDR3, as DNA: TGCAGCGTAGTCCCGCGACAGTTAAGATACACTGAAGCTTTCTTT. Protein sequence: CSVVPRQLRYTEAFF. This chain links TRBV29-1 with TRBJ1-1, with D perhaps TRBD1 (5 bases). Per the germline V gene, CDR1 is SQVTM and CDR2 is ANQGSEA. This CDR3 has 15 residues. The V and J ends lost 6 bases and 3 bases respectively, with 20 bases between them.

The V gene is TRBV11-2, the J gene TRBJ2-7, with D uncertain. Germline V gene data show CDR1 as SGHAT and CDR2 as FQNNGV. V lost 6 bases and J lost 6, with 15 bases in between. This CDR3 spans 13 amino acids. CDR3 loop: CASSHYSFFEQYF. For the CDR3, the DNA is TGTGCCAGCAGTCACTATAGTTTCTTCGAGCAGTACTTC.

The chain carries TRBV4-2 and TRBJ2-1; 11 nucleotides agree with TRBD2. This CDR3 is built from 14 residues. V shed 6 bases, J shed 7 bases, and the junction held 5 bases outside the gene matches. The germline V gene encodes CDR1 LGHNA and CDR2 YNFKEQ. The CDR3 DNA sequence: TGTGCCAGCAGTAGCGGGAGGGCCGATAATGAGCAGTTCTTC. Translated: CASSSGRADNEQFF.

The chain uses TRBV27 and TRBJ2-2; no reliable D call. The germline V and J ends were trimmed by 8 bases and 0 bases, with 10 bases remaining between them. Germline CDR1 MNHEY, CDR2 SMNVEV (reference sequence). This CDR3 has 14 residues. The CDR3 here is CASSTVPNTGELFF. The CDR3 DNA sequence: TGTGCCAGCTCCACAGTCCCGAACACCGGGGAGCTGTTTTTT.

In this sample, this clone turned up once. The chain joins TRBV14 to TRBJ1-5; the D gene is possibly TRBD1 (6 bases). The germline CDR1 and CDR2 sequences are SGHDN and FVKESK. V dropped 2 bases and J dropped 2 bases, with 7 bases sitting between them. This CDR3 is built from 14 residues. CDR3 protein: CASSQYRGNQPQHF. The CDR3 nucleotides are TGTGCCAGCAGCCAATACAGGGGCAATCAGCCCCAGCATTTT.

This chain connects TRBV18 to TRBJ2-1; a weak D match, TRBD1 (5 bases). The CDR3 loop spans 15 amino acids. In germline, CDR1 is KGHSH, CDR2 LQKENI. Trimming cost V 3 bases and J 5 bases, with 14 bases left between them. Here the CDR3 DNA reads TGTGCCAGCTCACCCCGGGCAGGGTGGGACAATGAGCAGTTCTTC. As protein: CASSPRAGWDNEQFF.

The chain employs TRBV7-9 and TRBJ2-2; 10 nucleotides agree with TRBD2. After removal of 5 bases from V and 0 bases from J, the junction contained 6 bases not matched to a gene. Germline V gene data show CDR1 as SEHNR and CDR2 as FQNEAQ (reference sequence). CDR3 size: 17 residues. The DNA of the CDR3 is TGTGCCAGCAGCACGAGACTAGCGGGTCCGAACACCGGGGAGCTGTTTTTT. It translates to CASSTRLAGPNTGELFF.

CDR3: CASRGLAGGTDTQYF. CDR3 nucleotides: TGTGCCAGCAGGGGACTAGCGGGTGGCACAGATACGCAGTATTTT. The V and J genes are TRBV2 and TRBJ2-3; TRBD2 aligns across 12 bases. The CDR3 contains 15 residues. CDR1 SNHLY and CDR2 FYNNEI come from the germline V gene. Unmatched junction bases numbered 2, after V lost 6 bases and J lost 1 base.

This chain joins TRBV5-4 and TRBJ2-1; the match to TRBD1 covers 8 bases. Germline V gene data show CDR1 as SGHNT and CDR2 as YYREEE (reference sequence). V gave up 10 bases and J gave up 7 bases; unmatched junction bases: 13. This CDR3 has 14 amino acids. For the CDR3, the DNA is TGTGCCGGGAAAACGGACAGGGAGGAAAATGAGCAGTTCTTC. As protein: CAGKTDREENEQFF.

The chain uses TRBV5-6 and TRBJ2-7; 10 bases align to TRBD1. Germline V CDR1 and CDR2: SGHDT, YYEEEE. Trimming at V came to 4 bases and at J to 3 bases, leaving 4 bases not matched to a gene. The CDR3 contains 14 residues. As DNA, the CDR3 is TGTGCCAGCAGCGCGGGGACAGGGGACTACGAGCAGTACTTC. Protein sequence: CASSAGTGDYEQYF.

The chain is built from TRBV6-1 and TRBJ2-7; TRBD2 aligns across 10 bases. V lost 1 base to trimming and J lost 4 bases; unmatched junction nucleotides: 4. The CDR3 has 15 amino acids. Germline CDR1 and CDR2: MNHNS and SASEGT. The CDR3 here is CASSEVASGSYEQYF. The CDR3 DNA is TGTGCCAGCAGTGAAGTGGCTAGCGGGAGTTACGAGCAGTACTTC.

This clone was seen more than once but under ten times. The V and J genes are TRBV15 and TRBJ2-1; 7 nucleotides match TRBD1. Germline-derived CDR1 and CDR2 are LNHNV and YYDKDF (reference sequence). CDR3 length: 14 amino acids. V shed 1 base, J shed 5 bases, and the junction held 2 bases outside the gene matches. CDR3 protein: CATSRGQGNNEQFF. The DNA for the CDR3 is TGTGCCACCAGCAGAGGACAGGGCAACAATGAGCAGTTCTTC.

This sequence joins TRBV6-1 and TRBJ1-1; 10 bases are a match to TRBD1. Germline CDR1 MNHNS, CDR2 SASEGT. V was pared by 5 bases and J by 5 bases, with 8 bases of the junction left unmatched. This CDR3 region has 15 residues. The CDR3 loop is CASSRSGTGVTEAFF. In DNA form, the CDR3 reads TGTGCCAGCAGTCGTTCCGGGACAGGGGTAACTGAAGCTTTCTTT.

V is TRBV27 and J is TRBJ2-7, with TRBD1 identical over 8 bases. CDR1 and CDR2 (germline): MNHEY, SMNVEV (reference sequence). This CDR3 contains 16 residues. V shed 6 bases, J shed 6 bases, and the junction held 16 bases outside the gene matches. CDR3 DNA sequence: TGTGCCAGCAGCTCAAACTCGGCTCAGGGGGCATCCGAGCAGTACTTC. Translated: CASSSNSAQGASEQYF.

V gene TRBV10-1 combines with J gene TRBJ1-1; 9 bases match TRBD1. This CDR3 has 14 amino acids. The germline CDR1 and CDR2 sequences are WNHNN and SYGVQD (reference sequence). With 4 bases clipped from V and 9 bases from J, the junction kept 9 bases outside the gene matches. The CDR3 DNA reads TGCGCCAGCAGTGTAGGGACAGGGAAGGTGCAAGCTTTCTTT. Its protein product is CASSVGTGKVQAFF.

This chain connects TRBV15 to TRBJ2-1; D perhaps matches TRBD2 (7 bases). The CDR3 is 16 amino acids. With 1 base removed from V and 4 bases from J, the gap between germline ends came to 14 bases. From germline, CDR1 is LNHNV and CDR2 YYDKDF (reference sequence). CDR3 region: CATSRGEGGIYNEQFF. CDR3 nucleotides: TGTGCCACCAGCAGAGGGGAGGGGGGAATATACAATGAGCAGTTCTTC.

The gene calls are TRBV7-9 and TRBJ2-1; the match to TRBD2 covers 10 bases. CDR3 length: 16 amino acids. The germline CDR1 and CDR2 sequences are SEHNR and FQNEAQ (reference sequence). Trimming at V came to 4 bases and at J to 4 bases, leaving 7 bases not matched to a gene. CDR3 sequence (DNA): TGTGCCAGCAGCTCCCCTAGCGGGAGCTCATACAATGAGCAGTTCTTC. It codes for CASSSPSGSSYNEQFF.

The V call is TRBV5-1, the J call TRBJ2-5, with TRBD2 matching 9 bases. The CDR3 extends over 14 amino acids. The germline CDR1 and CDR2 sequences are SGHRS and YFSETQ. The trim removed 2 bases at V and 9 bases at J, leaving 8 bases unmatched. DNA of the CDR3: TGCGCCAGCAGCTTAACTAGCGGGTTCCAATCCCAGTACTTC. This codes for CASSLTSGFQSQYF.

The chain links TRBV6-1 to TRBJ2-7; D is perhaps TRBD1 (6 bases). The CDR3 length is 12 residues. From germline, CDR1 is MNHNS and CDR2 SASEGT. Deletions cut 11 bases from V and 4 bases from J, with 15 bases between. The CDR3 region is CAQFKGEYEQYF. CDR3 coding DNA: TGTGCCCAGTTTAAGGGGGAATACGAGCAGTACTTC.

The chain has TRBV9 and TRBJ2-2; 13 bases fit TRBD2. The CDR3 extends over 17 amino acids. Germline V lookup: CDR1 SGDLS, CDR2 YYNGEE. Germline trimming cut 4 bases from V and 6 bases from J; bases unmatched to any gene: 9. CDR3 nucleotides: TGTGCCAGCAGCCCCCTCCTAGGACTAGCGGGGGCCGGGGAGCTGTTTTTT. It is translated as CASSPLLGLAGAGELFF.

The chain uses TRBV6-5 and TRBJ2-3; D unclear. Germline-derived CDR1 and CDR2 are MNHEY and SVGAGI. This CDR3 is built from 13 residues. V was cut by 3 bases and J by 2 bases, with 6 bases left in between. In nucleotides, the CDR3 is TGTGCCAGCAGTTATGCGAACACAGATACGCAGTATTTT. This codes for CASSYANTDTQYF.

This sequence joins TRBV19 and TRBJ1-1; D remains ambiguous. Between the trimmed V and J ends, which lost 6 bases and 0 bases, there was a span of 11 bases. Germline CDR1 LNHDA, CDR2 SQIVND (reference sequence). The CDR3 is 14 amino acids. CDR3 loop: CASRPRRVNTEAFF. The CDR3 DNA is TGTGCCAGTAGGCCCCGTCGAGTGAACACTGAAGCTTTCTTT.

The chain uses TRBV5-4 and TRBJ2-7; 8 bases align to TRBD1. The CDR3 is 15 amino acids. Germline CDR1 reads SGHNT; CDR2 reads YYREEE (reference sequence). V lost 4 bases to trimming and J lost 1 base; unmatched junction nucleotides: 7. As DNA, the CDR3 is TGTGCCAGCAGCGGAGGGACAGGATTTTCCTACGAGCAGTACTTC. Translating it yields CASSGGTGFSYEQYF. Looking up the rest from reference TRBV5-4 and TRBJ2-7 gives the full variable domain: ETGVTQSPTHLIKTRGQQVTLRCSSQSGHNTVSWYQQALGQGPQFIFQYYREEENGRGNFPPRFSGLQFPNYSSELNVNALELDDSALYLCASSGGTGFSYEQYFGPGTRLTVT.

CDR3 nucleotide sequence: TGTGCCAGCAGCAAAGTCGAGGAGCAGTACTTC. It is translated as CASSKVEEQYF. V and J are TRBV21-1 and TRBJ2-7; the table assigns TRBD2, which was not confirmed against the DNA. TRBV21-1 is classified as a pseudogene. CDR3 length equals 11 residues.